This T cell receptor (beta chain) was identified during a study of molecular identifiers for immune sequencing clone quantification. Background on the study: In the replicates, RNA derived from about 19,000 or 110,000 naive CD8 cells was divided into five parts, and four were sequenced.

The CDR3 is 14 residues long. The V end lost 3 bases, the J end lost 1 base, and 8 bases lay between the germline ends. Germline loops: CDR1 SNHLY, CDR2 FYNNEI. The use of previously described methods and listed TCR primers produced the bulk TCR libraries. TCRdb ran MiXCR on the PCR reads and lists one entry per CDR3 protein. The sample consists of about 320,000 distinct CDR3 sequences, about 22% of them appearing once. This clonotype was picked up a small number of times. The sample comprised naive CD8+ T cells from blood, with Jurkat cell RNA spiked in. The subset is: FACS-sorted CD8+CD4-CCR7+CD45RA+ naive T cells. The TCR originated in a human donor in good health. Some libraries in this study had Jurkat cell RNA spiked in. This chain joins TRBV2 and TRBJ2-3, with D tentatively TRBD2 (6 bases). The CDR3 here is CASSEEGGTDTQYF. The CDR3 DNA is TGTGCCAGCAGTGAGGAGGGAGGCACAGATACGCAGTATTTT. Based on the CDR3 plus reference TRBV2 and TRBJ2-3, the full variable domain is EPEVTQTPSHQVTQMGQEVILRCVPISNHLYFYWYRQILGQKVEFLVSFYNNEISEKSEIFDDQFSVERPDGSNFTLKIRSTKLEDSAMYFCASSEEGGTDTQYFGPGTRLTVL.